These 6 T cell receptor beta chains came from one sample sequenced in a study of cytomegalovirus exposure and HLA in healthy donors. In the PCR, 60 Vbeta and 13 Jbeta primers were used. Measured with immunoSEQ multiplex PCR; TCRdb has only the in-frame clones, and not every one. Of approximately 70,000 clones listed, roughly 65% are singletons. The sequenced sample was PBMCs. Receptor source: a male donor in good health and CMV-seropositive.

The V gene is TRBV7-8, the J gene TRBJ1-2; perhaps TRBD1 as D (6 bases). Per germline, CDR1 SGHVS and CDR2 FQNEAQ. V was clipped by 7 bases and J by 2 bases, with 14 bases between them. CDR3 length: 14 amino acids. CDR3 DNA: TGTGCCAGCACCATGACTGGGACAAACTATGGCTACACCTTC. Amino acid sequence: CASTMTGTNYGYTF.

This chain uses TRBV7-9 with TRBJ1-4; D is perhaps TRBD1 (6 bases). V was clipped by 5 bases and J by 4 bases, with 23 bases between them. Germline values: CDR1 SEHNR, CDR2 FQNEAQ (reference sequence). CDR3 length equals 18 residues. The chain's CDR3 is CASSPITGYGSHNEKLFF. For the CDR3, the DNA is TGTGCCAGCAGCCCAATCACAGGGTATGGGTCACATAATGAAAAACTGTTTTTT.

The V call is TRBV9, the J call TRBJ1-3; 11 bases agree with TRBD1. Unmatched junction bases numbered 3, after V lost 3 bases and J lost 4 bases. The CDR3 is 15 residues long. The germline gives CDR1 SGDLS, CDR2 YYNGEE. This chain's CDR3 is CASSARTGGGNTIYF. The CDR3, as DNA: TGTGCCAGCAGCGCCAGGACAGGGGGCGGAAACACCATATATTTT.

The chain combines TRBV27 with TRBJ1-4; tentative D call: TRBD1 (6 bases). Trimming pared 7 bases from V and 4 bases from J, leaving 10 bases between. CDR3 length: 13 amino acids. The V gene's germline CDR1 is MNHEY and CDR2 SMNVEV (reference sequence). CDR3 coding DNA: TGTGCCAGCACTGGACAGTTTAATGAAAAACTGTTTTTT. Amino acids: CASTGQFNEKLFF.

The chain has TRBV19 and TRBJ1-6; 9 nucleotides agree with TRBD1. Trimming removed 2 bases from V and 6 bases from J; junction bases left unmatched: 8. Germline CDR1 LNHDA, CDR2 SQIVND (reference sequence). The CDR3 has 17 residues. CDR3 protein: CASSILGQGFINSPLHF. The DNA of the CDR3 is TGTGCCAGTAGTATACTCGGACAGGGGTTTATTAATTCACCCCTCCACTTT. Together with reference TRBV19 and TRBJ1-6, the CDR3 gives the full variable domain: DGGITQSPKYLFRKEGQNVTLSCEQNLNHDAMYWYRQDPGQGLRLIYYSQIVNDFQKGDIAEGYSVSREKKESFPLTVTSAQKNPTAFYLCASSILGQGFINSPLHFGNGTRLTVT.

This chain uses TRBV10-1 with TRBJ2-3; D unresolved. The CDR3 extends over 13 amino acids. Germline-derived CDR1 and CDR2 are WNHNN and SYGVQD (reference sequence). V gave up 0 bases and J gave up 6 bases, with 7 bases separating them. In DNA form, the CDR3 reads TGCGCCAGCAGTGAGTCCCCCGTGGATACGCAGTATTTT. It is translated as CASSESPVDTQYF.